A selection of T cell receptor beta chains follows, all from one sample in a study of post-analysis software for immune sequencing data. TCRdb ran MiXCR on the PCR reads and lists one entry per CDR3 protein. The table includes 350,000 to 450,000 distinct CDR3 sequences, 39% detected once. Sequencing was performed on blood. These receptors were taken from a girl aged 2 to 10 with multiple sclerosis. CDR3s include the opening cysteine and the closing phenylalanine or tryptophan. A D gene is named only where the DNA matches it firmly. Some rows mark clone size as missing; the rest say once, few, many or name a class of expanded clone.

cdr3_aa cdr3_nt j_call d_call clone_size v_call
CSVDDTATDTQYF TGCAGCGTTGATGACACTGCCACAGATACGCAGTATTTT TRBJ2-3 NA NA TRBV29-1
CASSERMGTGRRVYQETQYF TGTGCCAGCTCCGAGCGTATGGGGACGGGGAGAAGGGTGTACCAAGAGACCCAGTACTTC TRBJ2-5 NA few TRBV6-1
CASNPGTSRYNEQFF TGTGCCAGCAATCCTGGGACTAGCAGATACAATGAGCAGTTCTTC TRBJ2-1 TRBD2 NA TRBV28
CASSLWQGARSEQFF TGCGCCAGCAGCTTGTGGCAGGGGGCGAGGAGTGAGCAGTTCTTC TRBJ2-1 TRBD1 NA TRBV5-1
CASIPSGGPNTEAFF TGTGCCAGCATCCCGTCAGGTGGACCGAACACTGAAGCTTTCTTT TRBJ1-1 NA NA TRBV7-6
CASRGTGGSLNTEAFF TGTGCCAGCAGGGGGACAGGGGGCAGTTTGAACACTGAAGCTTTCTTT TRBJ1-1 TRBD1 NA TRBV7-9
CASGPGTAKWGSYEQYF TGTGCTAGTGGGCCCGGGACCGCCAAATGGGGCTCCTACGAGCAGTACTTC TRBJ2-7 NA NA TRBV12-5
CATSTQGDAKEKLFF TGTGCCACCAGCACCCAGGGTGATGCGAAAGAAAAACTGTTTTTT TRBJ1-4 NA NA TRBV15
CASSQGRQTKNIQYF TGCGCCAGCAGCCAAGGGAGACAGACCAAAAACATTCAGTACTTC TRBJ2-4 NA few TRBV4-1
CASSYGQSTPYEQYF TGCGCCAGCAGTTACGGACAATCCACCCCCTACGAGCAGTACTTC TRBJ2-7 NA few TRBV5-1
CSVEDRGGTGAFYEQYF TGCAGCGTTGAGGACAGGGGGGGGACAGGCGCCTTCTACGAGCAGTACTTC TRBJ2-7 TRBD1 many TRBV29-1
CSARYPLLGPGYSTEAFF TGCAGTGCTAGATACCCCCTTTTGGGGCCAGGGTATTCCACTGAAGCTTTCTTT TRBJ1-1 NA NA TRBV20-1